This T cell receptor (beta chain) was captured by sequencing in a study of OX40 agonist ivuxolimab in advanced cancers. For the wider study: Ivuxolimab was an agonistic, fully human IgG2 monoclonal antibody directed against OX40 (CD134), a costimulatory receptor. Intravenous ivuxolimab was administered to patients every 2 weeks at six dose levels: 0.01, 0.1, 0.3, 1.5, 3 and 10 mg/kg. Of the 50 or so patients in dose escalation, about 20 had hepatocellular carcinoma, roughly 15 had melanoma, 9 had renal cell carcinoma and 9 had head and neck cancer. In the dose-escalation cohort, more than 75% of patients were male, and the mean age was approximately 60 years, with a range of about 23 to 85. Patients were allowed to have had prior anti-PD-1, anti-PD-L1 or anti-CTLA-4 therapy, and roughly 40% of the dose-escalation patients had previously received checkpoint inhibitors. Partial responses occurred in three dose-escalation patients: two with cutaneous melanoma and one with hepatocellular carcinoma. The purpose of peripheral TCRbeta sequencing was to test whether ivuxolimab changed TCR sequence diversity and led to clonal T-cell expansion. The paper reports the monotherapy dose-escalation portion (N of about 50 patients) of the phase I ivuxolimab trial. Overall results and qualifications from the work: At doses from 0.1 to 3.0 mg/kg, clonal expansion was seen in both CD4+ and CD8+ blood T cells between baseline and week 6. Antigen specificity was not determined for the clonally expanded peripheral T cells. After ivuxolimab, CD8+ T cells had more expanded clones than CD4+ T cells on average. Low levels of normalized T-cell clonal expansion were also shown by some nonresponding patients. In the 0.1-3.0 mg/kg groups, partial responders had among the lowest normalized peripheral clonal expansion, particularly in CD8+ T cells.

The trial excluded patients who had a history of autoimmune disease or who were on systemic immunosuppression. Peripheral blood for TCR sequencing was collected from all dose cohorts at baseline, on cycle 4 day 1, and on cycle 7 day 1. The samples were drawn from a first-in-human, open-label, multicenter phase I dose-escalation trial of ivuxolimab. Adults with locally advanced or metastatic melanoma, renal cell carcinoma, hepatocellular carcinoma or head and neck squamous cell carcinoma were enrolled in the trial. Before TCR sequencing, CD4+ T cells and CD8+ T cells from peripheral blood were sorted into separate populations. In the case of this clone: There is no known antigen for this receptor. Base qualities are missing; no much larger clone stands one base away.

To sequence the TCRbeta CDR3 region, genomic DNA was isolated from the sorted cells. The immunoSEQ Assay was used for sequencing of TCRbeta CDR3 regions. Not all clones reach the TCRdb copy of this immuneACCESS table, which keeps in-frame sequences only. Checked studies attribute under half of the gap to unresolved V genes and leave the rest unexplained. For this sample the table gives some 83,000 clones, of which approximately 86% were detected only once. The leading ten clones occupy around 1.8% of the sample. V is trimmed back by 5 bases and J by 2 bases, and the junction contains 5 bases that no gene match accounts for. From its cysteine to its phenylalanine, the CDR3 spans 14 amino acids. Just the 42-base CDR3 DNA is kept, in frame starting at base 1. As encoded in the germline V gene, CDR1 is KGHSY while CDR2 is FQNENV.

The sequence was collected from an adult with an advanced solid tumor such as melanoma, head and neck, liver or kidney cancer. The rearranged chain carries TRBV16 and TRBJ2-5, with 7 junctional bases fitting TRBD1. Sequencing used CD4+ or CD8+ T cells sorted from blood, obtained in a trial of the OX40 agonist ivuxolimab. The CDR3 sequence is CASSKGGFQETQYF. The DNA reads as follows: TGTGCCAGCAGCAAAGGGGGCTTTCAAGAGACCCAGTACTTC.